The 14 T cell receptor beta chains below all came from one sample that was sequenced in a study of T cell responses to AZD1222 COVID-19 vaccine. The table came from immunoSEQ multiplex PCR; TCRdb's copy has only in-frame clones and leaves some out. The table has tens of thousands of clones, about nine tenths seen once. This sample comprised peripheral blood, obtained on day 0 of AZD1222 vaccination. The receptors stem from an adult in good health.

This chain uses TRBV6-1 with TRBJ1-5; TRBD1 matches at 8 bases. Germline CDR1 reads MNHNS; CDR2 reads SASEGT. J lost 5 bases, V lost 3 bases, and 6 bases had no gene match. The CDR3 is made up of 15 amino acids. The CDR3 here is CASSDGQGPDQPQHF. The CDR3 DNA reads as TGTGCCAGCAGTGACGGACAGGGTCCCGATCAGCCCCAGCATTTT.

The chain carries TRBV23-1 and TRBJ2-7; the match to TRBD2 covers 11 bases. TRBV23-1 is an ORF for which the function is uncertain. CDR3 length: 16 residues. The ends lost 0 bases at V and 1 base at J; junction bases unmatched: 2. The DNA for the CDR3 is TGCGCCAGCAGTCAATCTCTAGCGGGGGGATCCTACGAGCAGTACTTC. Encoded protein: CASSQSLAGGSYEQYF.

This clone has only a few counts. The CDR3 protein is CASRIFSANTEAFF. The DNA for the CDR3 is TGTGCCAGTAGGATCTTCAGTGCGAACACTGAAGCTTTCTTT. V is TRBV19 and J is TRBJ1-1; D uncertain. Germline V gives CDR1 LNHDA, CDR2 SQIVND (reference sequence). Deletions cut 6 bases from V and 1 base from J, with 12 bases between. The CDR3 loop spans 14 amino acids.

The rearrangement uses TRBV2 and TRBJ1-2; unclear D gene. V lost 1 base and J 7 bases, leaving 4 bases between the germline ends. CDR3 length equals 11 residues. In germline, CDR1 is SNHLY, CDR2 FYNNEI. The CDR3 DNA is TGTGCCAGCAGTGAAGGGCGTGGCTACACCTTC. Its protein product is CASSEGRGYTF. The full variable domain, completed using reference TRBV2 and TRBJ1-2, is EPEVTQTPSHQVTQMGQEVILRCVPISNHLYFYWYRQILGQKVEFLVSFYNNEISEKSEIFDDQFSVERPDGSNFTLKIRSTKLEDSAMYFCASSEGRGYTFGSGTRLTVV.

V gene TRBV27 combines with J gene TRBJ1-1, with D tentatively TRBD1 (6 bases). V was shortened by 1 base and J by 12 bases, with 12 bases between the two germline ends. Per germline, CDR1 MNHEY and CDR2 SMNVEV (reference sequence). The CDR3 has 12 residues. This chain's CDR3 is CASSLWGADPFF. DNA for the CDR3: TGTGCCAGCAGTTTATGGGGGGCCGACCCTTTCTTT.

The chain uses TRBV5-1 and TRBJ2-1; D possibly corresponds to TRBD1 (5 bases). The CDR3 contains 15 residues. The V end lost 0 bases, the J end lost 9 bases, and 16 bases lay between the germline ends. Per the germline V gene, CDR1 is SGHRS and CDR2 is YFSETQ. The CDR3 protein is CASSLEGLDVSEQFF. CDR3 DNA sequence: TGCGCCAGCAGCTTGGAGGGGCTAGACGTTAGTGAGCAGTTCTTC.

This clone occurred a few times. The rearrangement joins TRBV5-1 to TRBJ1-1; weak D call: TRBD1 (5 bases). The CDR3 is 13 amino acids. Trimming took 4 bases from V and 5 from J, leaving 12 bases between them. The germline V gene has CDR1 SGHRS and CDR2 YFSETQ. DNA for the CDR3: TGCGCCAGCAGCCCGGACACGAGGACTGAAGCTTTCTTT. It yields the protein CASSPDTRTEAFF.

CDR3 amino acids: CASSDLGQRNTEAFF. The CDR3 DNA reads as TGTGCCAGCAGTGATTTAGGACAGCGGAACACTGAAGCTTTCTTT. The chain recombines TRBV2 with TRBJ1-1; a possible D gene is TRBD1 (6 bases). Germline values: CDR1 SNHLY, CDR2 FYNNEI. This CDR3 region has 15 residues. V lost 3 bases, J lost 1 base, and 12 bases lay in between.

The CDR3 region has the DNA TGTGCCAGCAGCTTAGGTGGTGGACAGGGTGGCGGGGAGCTGTTTTTT. As protein: CASSLGGGQGGGELFF. The rearrangement links TRBV7-2 to TRBJ2-2; 8 bases map to TRBD1. The junction had 8 bases not matched to a gene; V was cut back by 1 base and J by 7 bases. Looked up from germline, CDR1 is SGHTA and CDR2 is FQGNSA. The CDR3 runs 16 residues.

The chain combines TRBV6-1 with TRBJ1-1, with a weak D call TRBD1 (6 bases). This CDR3 comprises 13 residues. Trimming took 1 base from V and 11 from J, leaving 14 bases between them. Germline CDR1 reads MNHNS; CDR2 reads SASEGT. CDR3 bases: TGTGCCAGCAGTGAAGTTGGGCAGGGGAACGCTTTCTTT. It codes for CASSEVGQGNAFF.

The J gene is TRBJ1-5, the V gene TRBV3-1 (or the pseudogene TRBV3-2); 8 bases align to TRBD1. CDR1 LGHDT and CDR2 YNNKEL come from the germline V gene (reference sequence). The CDR3 consists of 15 residues. J was trimmed by 2 bases and V by 4 bases; bases with no gene match: 4. The CDR3 sequence is CASSPGQAGNQPQHF. The CDR3 region has the DNA TGTGCCAGCAGCCCGGGACAGGCCGGCAATCAGCCCCAGCATTTT.

This chain connects TRBV28 to TRBJ1-4, with TRBD1 as a possible D gene (5 bases). Trimming took off 4 bases at V and 8 bases at J, with 8 bases between the two ends. The germline CDR1 and CDR2 sequences are MDHEN and SYDVKM. This CDR3 comprises 12 residues. CDR3 loop: CASSWGGEKLFF. The DNA for the CDR3 is TGTGCCAGCAGTTGGGGGGGGGAAAAACTGTTTTTT.

This chain uses TRBV28 with TRBJ2-7; D is uncertain. Trimming stripped 8 bases from V and 5 bases from J, with 10 bases between. This CDR3 has 11 residues. In germline, CDR1 is MDHEN, CDR2 SYDVKM. The CDR3 nucleotides are TGTGCCAGCTCCTGGGGTCACGAGCAGTACTTC. Its translation is CASSWGHEQYF.

This clone has a single count. The rearrangement joins TRBV10-2 to TRBJ1-3; no clear D gene. Germline V CDR1 and CDR2: WSHSY, SAAADI. Trimming took off 6 bases at V and 0 bases at J, with 6 bases between the two ends. The CDR3 covers 13 residues. CDR3 region: CASRESSGNTIYF. The CDR3 DNA reads TGCGCCAGCAGGGAGAGCTCTGGAAACACCATATATTTT.